The present TCR beta chain was sequenced within a study of CD8 T cells in Susac syndrome. The CDR3 totals 14 residues. J gave up 4 bases and V 5 bases, and 6 bases lay outside the gene matches. Germline V gene data show CDR1 as SGHAT and CDR2 as FQDESV (reference sequence). The T cells that were sequenced for TCR beta were CD8+ and CD4+ cells from blood. The multiple sclerosis controls, all treatment-naive patients, had relapsing-remitting disease that was stable or active. Comments on this clonotype: What it binds is not known.

Points from the study as a whole: The study conceded that its TCR sequencing and HLA analysis involved relatively few individuals.

Random-hexamer reverse transcription was applied to about 0.5 to 1 ug RNA. It was immunoSEQ multiplex PCR that amplified TCR beta CDR3 across 54 Vbeta and 13 Jbeta. TCRdb re-called the immunoSEQ multiplex PCR reads with MiXCR, one entry per CDR3 protein. The sample carries 300,000 to 350,000 distinct CDR3 sequences, 90% to 95% recorded once. The sequence came from a human donor with multiple sclerosis. Sequenced input: CD4+ T cells from PBMCs. The rearrangement joins TRBV11-1 to TRBJ2-3; 7 bases align to TRBD1. Here the CDR3 DNA reads TGTGCCAGCAGCCCTGACAGGGTCTCAGATACGCAGTATTTT. Translated: CASSPDRVSDTQYF.